The clone carrying this TCR beta chain has at least ten counts. Its antigen is currently unknown. The data originate from a study of T cells in Graves' hyperthyroidism and ophthalmopathy. Study-level background: Peripheral blood sampling occurred at initial diagnosis, before any treatment.

General observations from the study: Blood also showed most of the thyroid clonotypes that were expanded above 0.001. Stable hyperthyroidism was separated from ophthalmopathy by a model based on 13 V-J features.

RNA transcripts served as the template for amplifying TCR beta CDR3 regions. First-round RT-PCR of the TCR CDR3 relied on the HTBI primer set. TCRdb processed the multiplex PCR reads anew with MiXCR; each CDR3 protein has one entry. The data contain around 600,000 distinct CDR3 sequences, about 14% of them seen just once; the ten biggest clones take up around 13%. The CDR3 sequence is 15 residues long. CDR1 is MDHEN and CDR2 is SYDVKM in the germline V gene. V lost 8 bases to trimming and J lost 2 bases; unmatched junction nucleotides: 8. The chain links TRBV28 to TRBJ2-2, with 7 bases identical to TRBD2. Sequenced: blood. The sequence was collected from a woman aged 50 to 65 with Graves' ophthalmopathy. The CDR3 DNA reads as TGTGCCAGCTGTGGAGCGGGACCTAACACCGGGGAGCTGTTTTTT. This sequence encodes CASCGAGPNTGELFF.